This T cell receptor beta chain was captured by sequencing in a study of cytomegalovirus exposure and HLA in healthy donors (dated by TCRdb to about 2017). Broadly, across the study: An earlier analysis of several hundred of the donors reported 276 Gb of sequence data and approximately 110 million unique TCR beta sequences from roughly 200 million T cells. Roughly 300 gigabases of sequencing data and approximately 80 million unique TCR sequences were included in an early release covering around 650 HLA-typed donors. Of the 398 genotyped donors, less than 90% were placed in the genetic ancestry cluster associated with self-reported Caucasian donors. The study was designed to test whether signatures of past pathogen exposure could be identified by cataloging public T cell receptors. Using immunosequencing, the study profiled T cell repertoires from about 610 subjects and related those repertoires to cytomegalovirus serostatus. Besides the first cohort of roughly 660 subjects, a separate validation cohort made up of over 100 different subjects was used. The study combined high-throughput TCR immunosequencing, statistical association of individual TCRs with disease status, and machine learning to predict cytomegalovirus infection status. A later analysis re-analyzed previously published TCR beta repertoires from 500 to 700 donors and added high-resolution HLA genotyping to study TCR occurrence patterns. In the later analysis, no new phenotypic data were used to find candidate immune exposures; instead, reliance was placed on TCR beta sequences and their occurrence across donors. To decide whether each TCR beta V gene segment behaved as functional or pseudogenic, an earlier analysis of some 540 of the donors relied on high-throughput TCR beta sequencing. Alongside the repertoire data, information on donor age, sex, ethnicity and CMV serostatus was compiled. A later genetic analysis took genome-wide SNP genotypes for about 65% of the 666 donors and used that subset as a discovery cohort. Every discovery cohort repertoire had been produced on one sequencing platform. HLA typing covered class I and class II loci at four-digit resolution. The number of donors typed differed by locus, with 629-630 for A, B, C, DRB1 and DQB1, roughly 520 for DQA1, over 600 for DPA1, and some 440 for DPB1. About five DR-DQ haplotypes were treated as single units for association and clustering because of strong linkage in the cohort. Among some 410 genotyped donors of the cohort, an average of about 240,000 unique TCR beta nucleotide sequences was sequenced per donor, of which about 19% were non-productive.

The cohort comprised hundreds of healthy bone marrow donors. At the time of sampling, all cohort members were nominally healthy, though unrecorded immune exposures were likely present. The donor tested CMV seropositive and was one of the 289 seropositive cohort members. A peripheral blood sample was provided by each donor, and peripheral blood mononuclear cells were used for TCR beta sequencing. Genomic DNA extraction from the blood cell samples was performed with the Qiagen DNeasy Blood Extraction Kit. As to this clone: The antigen it binds to is not known. It has no much larger one-base neighbor in the sample; base qualities were not kept.

Germline trimming: 9 bases from V, 11 bases from J; junction bases outside gene matches: 13. Reading from cysteine to phenylalanine, the CDR3 counts 13 amino acids. The retained sequence is limited to the CDR3, 39 bases, with the frame set at the first base. CDR1 and CDR2 are read off the germline V gene as MNHNS and SASEGT. General study outcomes and caveats: Cytomegalovirus status was reported to be diagnosed by the classifier with high specificity and sensitivity in both the original and validation cohorts. The 87-base-pair reads could not distinguish some IMGT-functional V segments, including TRBV6-2 and TRBV6-3, so those segments were excluded. In vitro tests confirmed that a few of the cytomegalovirus-associated TCR beta chains recognize cytomegalovirus antigens. A cluster of highly shared sequence variants was judged likely to represent a technical artifact of the sequencing pipeline. An earlier analysis of around 500 of the donors showed that most TCR beta V segments appeared in productive rearrangements either about 87% or about 30% of the time, which broadly matched IMGT annotations. A total of roughly 160 TCR beta chains were listed by the study as associated with cytomegalovirus. A further reported finding was that TCR beta sequences accurately predicted the HLA-A and HLA-B alleles for most subjects in the first cohort. At a false discovery rate of 0.05, a later analysis linked 15,000 to 20,000 TCR beta sequences to specific HLA alleles. In a later analysis, the rate of TCR association differed among HLA loci, with DRB1 alleles having the most associated TCRs and HLA-C alleles having the fewest. Most TCR sequences were observed very rarely across donors, whereas some public TCRs were present in many individuals. Linkage disequilibrium might explain the correlated functional status among segregating V segments, but an unknown experimental factor could not be ruled out. In a later genetic analysis, a missense DCLRE1C variant was associated with V-gene and J-gene trimming of TCR beta chains, and the association was replicated in an independent cohort. According to the authors, the approach could potentially be generalized to other disease states and immunological phenotypes. Assigning TCR associations to individual alleles was difficult when HLA alleles, especially DR and DQ, strongly co-occurred. A later genetic analysis reported fewer N-insertions in productive TCRs among donors in an Asian-associated ancestry cluster than the roughly 700-donor mean. According to a later analysis, parvovirus B19, influenza, CMV and Epstein-Barr virus appeared linked to several top co-occurrence clusters. The cohort was sequenced for TCR beta chains only, and without alpha or paired-chain data the features that could be detected were limited. Because HLA typing was missing for some donors at each locus, association tests included only the typed subset. Most CMV-associated TCR beta chains appeared to be HLA-restricted in a later analysis, and the HLA associations seemed to be driven largely by CMV exposure. The only immune exposure information available for the cohort was CMV serostatus. Presence/absence analyses assumed roughly uniform sequencing depth across donors, an assumption that may not hold. Compared with equally common non-associated chains, HLA-associated TCR beta chains in a later analysis were more clonally expanded and had lower generation probabilities. Because counts were too low, 15 to 20 rarely observed V segments, including chromosome 9 orphons, were excluded from the earlier analysis of 587 of the donors.

The library relied on the immunoSEQ multiplex PCR assay. For the multiplex PCR, a mixture combining 60 forward primers for TCR Vbeta segments and 13 reverse primers for TCR Jbeta segments was used. The CDR3 region of rearranged TCR beta genes was amplified from genomic DNA by a multiplex PCR assay. The amplified TCR beta libraries were sequenced on the Illumina HiSeq System as 87-base-pair reads. The paper's processing steps were these. In a later analysis, tens of millions of unique TCR beta chains were counted across the 500 to 850 repertoires, and approximately 11 million of these chains were shared by at least two donors. A nearest-neighbor algorithm error-corrected the raw reads and collapsed the reads into unique sequences, merging closely related sequences to remove PCR and sequencing errors. V, D and J gene segments were assigned by aligning CDR3 sequences to IMGT reference sequences. For a sequence to be retained, a match of at least six nucleotides was required to both a V gene segment and a J gene segment. A rearrangement counted as productive if the CDR3 had no stop codons and remained in frame with V and J, and every other rearrangement counted as non-productive. CDR3 was defined according to IMGT convention as the region running from the second conserved V-encoded cysteine to the conserved J-encoded phenylalanine. The earlier analysis of about 500 of the donors excluded sequences that lacked an unambiguous match to a single V gene segment. An earlier analysis of 587 of the donors called V segments functional above 56.7% productive rearrangements and segregating when the between-donor standard deviation exceeded 5%. To diagnose cytomegalovirus status from the catalog of TCR beta chain sequences, a statistical classification framework was built. V and J gene assignment, in a later analysis, came from comparing TCR nucleotide sequences with IMGT/GENE-DB human TR gene sequences. A later analysis assigned CDR3 sequences and most-parsimonious VDJ recombination scenarios with the TCRdist pipeline. A later analysis defined each TCR beta chain by its CDR3 amino acid sequence plus V-gene family, and excluded reads lacking a unique V-gene family. A later analysis removed roughly 590 highly shared, low-generation-probability nucleotide sequences to deal with suspected cross-contamination and a sequencing artifact. For each public chain, a later analysis derived a clonal expansion index from normalized ranks of inferred template counts within each repertoire. A later analysis computed generation probabilities with a VDJ recombination model fitted to out-of-frame rearrangements, and checked the results against IGoR. In a later analysis, hypergeometric tests were used to score TCR-TCR, TCR-HLA and TCR-CMV co-occurrence, with a repertoire-size bias correction applied to TCR pairs. To estimate false discovery rates, a later analysis permuted the HLA or CMV assignments 20 times. A later analysis grouped co-occurring TCRs with DBSCAN, adding TCRdist sequence similarity when clustering within HLA-allele-positive subsets. For co-occurrence clustering, repertoires with fewer than 30,000 or more than 120,000 public chains were excluded, along with roughly 5 repertoires with anomalous nucleotide sharing. In its TCRdb copy, this immuneACCESS table keeps in-frame sequences only and misses some clones. Where compared with another copy, unresolved V genes explain less than half of these, and the others have no known cause. V, J and clone size are those of that table, while D and trimming were read from the DNA. The sample table shows 100,000 to 150,000 clones, and 10% to 13% are seen once. The top ten clones comprise around 5% of the sample.

This clonotype was sampled from a woman aged 18-30 years in good health and CMV-seropositive. The sample was PBMCs. The chain uses TRBV6-1 and TRBJ1-1, with 9 bases aligning to TRBD1. The CDR3 reads CASISSGTGSAFF. The nucleotides are TGTGCCAGTATCAGCTCCGGGACAGGGTCGGCTTTCTTT.